This T cell receptor (beta chain) was captured by sequencing in a study of response to subunit inactivated influenza vaccine. Study-wide findings and caveats: Each seasonal flu vaccination may recruit only limited new T cells, authors suggested.

TCRdb independently ran MiXCR on the RT-PCR reads; one entry per CDR3 protein. The repertoire holds 610,000 or so distinct CDR3 sequences, about 15% seen once, with roughly 10% in the top ten. CDR1 and CDR2 from the germline V gene are LGHNA and YSLEER. The CDR3 has 15 amino acids. Trimming left V 0 bases short and J 4 bases short, with 9 bases between. A few counts support this clonotype. Its antigen remains unknown. The rearrangement uses TRBV4-3 and TRBJ2-2; D not certain. Specimen: PBMCs from blood, collected roughly 13 days after vaccination. The sequence derives from a middle-aged man who received an inactivated influenza vaccine. CDR3 protein: CASSQEGFFTGELFF. The CDR3 bases are TGCGCCAGCAGCCAAGAGGGGTTCTTCACCGGGGAGCTGTTTTTT.